These T cell receptor beta chains were read from a single sample in a study of blood T cell repertoires in COVID-19. Clones were sequenced by immunoSEQ multiplex PCR, and TCRdb holds only the in-frame ones, with some missing. The data contain 120,000 to 150,000 clones, around nine tenths of them seen just once; the ten biggest clones take up less than 2%. The sequenced sample was peripheral blood. These receptors originate from a woman aged 60-75 years with acute or convalescent COVID-19. CDR3s include the opening cysteine and the closing phenylalanine or tryptophan. D genes are given only for firm matches. Some rows have no size entry. The others give once, few or many, or a class for an expanded clone.

size: .; D: .; J: TRBJ1-5; V: TRBV5-8; DNA: TGTGCCAGCAGCTCTGAGACAGGAGCAGGCAATCAGCCCCAGCATTTT; CDR3: CASSSETGAGNQPQHF
size: .; D: TRBD1; J: TRBJ1-4; V: TRBV7-2; DNA: TGTGCCAGCAGCTACACAGGGGGACGGGGCGAAAAACTGTTTTTT; CDR3: CASSYTGGRGEKLFF
size: once; D: TRBD2; J: TRBJ2-5; V: TRBV4-1; DNA: TGCGCCAGCAGCCAAGATGCAAGCGGGGGGTACCAAGAGACCCAGTACTTC; CDR3: CASSQDASGGYQETQYF
size: .; D: TRBD1; J: TRBJ1-1; V: TRBV6-5; DNA: TGTGCCAGCAGTAGAACAGGGGGCGCTGACACTGAAGCTTTCTTT; CDR3: CASSRTGGADTEAFF
size: .; D: .; J: TRBJ1-3; V: TRBV6-2/TRBV6-3; DNA: TGTGCCAGCAGTTACCGAGGGTTTGGAAACACCATATATTTT; CDR3: CASSYRGFGNTIYF
size: .; D: .; J: TRBJ2-3; V: TRBV27; DNA: TGTGCCAGCAGTTTAAAGCGGGGCACAGATACGCAGTATTTT; CDR3: CASSLKRGTDTQYF
size: .; D: TRBD1; J: TRBJ2-5; V: TRBV19; DNA: TGTGCCAGTACTCCGACAGGGCAAGAGACCCAGTACTTC; CDR3: CASTPTGQETQYF
size: .; D: TRBD1; J: TRBJ1-2; V: TRBV11-2; DNA: TGTGCCAGCAGCTCACTGCGACGGACAGGGAAGAAAGGAGGCTACACCTTC; CDR3: CASSSLRRTGKKGGYTF
size: .; D: TRBD1; J: TRBJ1-6; V: TRBV5-1; DNA: TGCGCCAGCAGCTGGAGCCTCACAGGGGATAATTCACCCCTCCACTTT; CDR3: CASSWSLTGDNSPLHF
size: .; D: .; J: TRBJ1-2; V: TRBV5-1; DNA: TGCGCCAGCAGCTGGGAATCGGGCAGGGTATACACCTTC; CDR3: CASSWESGRVYTF
size: .; D: .; J: TRBJ2-3; V: TRBV4-2; DNA: TGTGCCAGCAGCCCTGGACGGCTAGCCGGAGATACGCAGTATTTT; CDR3: CASSPGRLAGDTQYF
size: .; D: TRBD2; J: TRBJ2-3; V: TRBV6-1; DNA: TGTGCCAGCAGTGAGGGAGCGGGGGGAGATACGCAGTATTTT; CDR3: CASSEGAGGDTQYF
size: .; D: .; J: TRBJ1-2; V: TRBV28; DNA: TGTGCCAGCAGCCCCAGGGTATTGTACGGCTACACCTTC; CDR3: CASSPRVLYGYTF
size: .; D: .; J: TRBJ1-1; V: TRBV3-1/TRBV3-2; DNA: TGTGCCAGCAGCCAAGGGAGTACCCTGAACACTGAAGCTTTCTTT; CDR3: CASSQGSTLNTEAFF
size: .; D: TRBD2; J: TRBJ2-5; V: TRBV12-3/TRBV12-4; DNA: TGTGCCAGCAGTTTAGTGTTCGGGGGGGCCCAGTACTTC; CDR3: CASSLVFGGAQYF
size: .; D: TRBD2; J: TRBJ2-1; V: TRBV6-4; DNA: TGTGCCAGCAGTGACTCCCTAGCGGGGGGGCGAGAGCAGTTCTTC; CDR3: CASSDSLAGGREQFF
size: .; D: TRBD1; J: TRBJ1-1; V: TRBV7-9; DNA: TGTGCCAGCACCCGGGGACAGTACACTGAAGCTTTCTTT; CDR3: CASTRGQYTEAFF
size: .; D: TRBD2; J: TRBJ2-1; V: TRBV2; DNA: TGTGCCAGTAAGACTAGCAGCGATGAGCAGTTCTTC; CDR3: CASKTSSDEQFF
size: .; D: .; J: TRBJ2-1; V: TRBV5-1; DNA: TGCGCCAGCAGCTTCAGGAGGGGTTTGGGCAATGAGCAGTTCTTC; CDR3: CASSFRRGLGNEQFF
size: .; D: .; J: TRBJ1-4; V: TRBV5-1; DNA: TGCGCCAGCAGTTTGACCGGGACACCAGCAACTAATGAAAAACTGTTTTTT; CDR3: CASSLTGTPATNEKLFF
size: .; D: .; J: TRBJ1-1; V: TRBV7-2; DNA: TGTGCCAGCAGCTTAGGGGTCTTCCCCACAGGGGCTTTCTTT; CDR3: CASSLGVFPTGAFF
size: once; D: TRBD2; J: TRBJ2-1; V: TRBV5-1; DNA: TGCGCCAGCAGCTTGTGGCTAGCGGGGGACCCTAGCTCCTACAATGAGCAGTTCTTC; CDR3: CASSLWLAGDPSSYNEQFF